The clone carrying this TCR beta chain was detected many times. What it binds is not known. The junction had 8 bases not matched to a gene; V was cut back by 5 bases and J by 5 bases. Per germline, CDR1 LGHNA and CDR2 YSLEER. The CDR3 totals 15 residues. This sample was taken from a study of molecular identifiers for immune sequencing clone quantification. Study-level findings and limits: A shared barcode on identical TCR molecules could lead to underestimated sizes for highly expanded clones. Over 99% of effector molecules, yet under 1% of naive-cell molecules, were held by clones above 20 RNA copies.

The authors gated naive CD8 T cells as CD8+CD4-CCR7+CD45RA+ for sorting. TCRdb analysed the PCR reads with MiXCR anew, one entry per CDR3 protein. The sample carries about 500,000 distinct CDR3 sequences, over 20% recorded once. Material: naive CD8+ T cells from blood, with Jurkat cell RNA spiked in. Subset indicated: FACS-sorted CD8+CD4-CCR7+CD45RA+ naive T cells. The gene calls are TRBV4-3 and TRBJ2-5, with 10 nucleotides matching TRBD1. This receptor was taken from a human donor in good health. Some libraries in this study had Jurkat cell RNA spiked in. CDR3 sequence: CASSVGTGVIETQYF. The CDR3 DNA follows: TGCGCCAGCAGCGTTGGGACAGGGGTAATTGAGACCCAGTACTTC.